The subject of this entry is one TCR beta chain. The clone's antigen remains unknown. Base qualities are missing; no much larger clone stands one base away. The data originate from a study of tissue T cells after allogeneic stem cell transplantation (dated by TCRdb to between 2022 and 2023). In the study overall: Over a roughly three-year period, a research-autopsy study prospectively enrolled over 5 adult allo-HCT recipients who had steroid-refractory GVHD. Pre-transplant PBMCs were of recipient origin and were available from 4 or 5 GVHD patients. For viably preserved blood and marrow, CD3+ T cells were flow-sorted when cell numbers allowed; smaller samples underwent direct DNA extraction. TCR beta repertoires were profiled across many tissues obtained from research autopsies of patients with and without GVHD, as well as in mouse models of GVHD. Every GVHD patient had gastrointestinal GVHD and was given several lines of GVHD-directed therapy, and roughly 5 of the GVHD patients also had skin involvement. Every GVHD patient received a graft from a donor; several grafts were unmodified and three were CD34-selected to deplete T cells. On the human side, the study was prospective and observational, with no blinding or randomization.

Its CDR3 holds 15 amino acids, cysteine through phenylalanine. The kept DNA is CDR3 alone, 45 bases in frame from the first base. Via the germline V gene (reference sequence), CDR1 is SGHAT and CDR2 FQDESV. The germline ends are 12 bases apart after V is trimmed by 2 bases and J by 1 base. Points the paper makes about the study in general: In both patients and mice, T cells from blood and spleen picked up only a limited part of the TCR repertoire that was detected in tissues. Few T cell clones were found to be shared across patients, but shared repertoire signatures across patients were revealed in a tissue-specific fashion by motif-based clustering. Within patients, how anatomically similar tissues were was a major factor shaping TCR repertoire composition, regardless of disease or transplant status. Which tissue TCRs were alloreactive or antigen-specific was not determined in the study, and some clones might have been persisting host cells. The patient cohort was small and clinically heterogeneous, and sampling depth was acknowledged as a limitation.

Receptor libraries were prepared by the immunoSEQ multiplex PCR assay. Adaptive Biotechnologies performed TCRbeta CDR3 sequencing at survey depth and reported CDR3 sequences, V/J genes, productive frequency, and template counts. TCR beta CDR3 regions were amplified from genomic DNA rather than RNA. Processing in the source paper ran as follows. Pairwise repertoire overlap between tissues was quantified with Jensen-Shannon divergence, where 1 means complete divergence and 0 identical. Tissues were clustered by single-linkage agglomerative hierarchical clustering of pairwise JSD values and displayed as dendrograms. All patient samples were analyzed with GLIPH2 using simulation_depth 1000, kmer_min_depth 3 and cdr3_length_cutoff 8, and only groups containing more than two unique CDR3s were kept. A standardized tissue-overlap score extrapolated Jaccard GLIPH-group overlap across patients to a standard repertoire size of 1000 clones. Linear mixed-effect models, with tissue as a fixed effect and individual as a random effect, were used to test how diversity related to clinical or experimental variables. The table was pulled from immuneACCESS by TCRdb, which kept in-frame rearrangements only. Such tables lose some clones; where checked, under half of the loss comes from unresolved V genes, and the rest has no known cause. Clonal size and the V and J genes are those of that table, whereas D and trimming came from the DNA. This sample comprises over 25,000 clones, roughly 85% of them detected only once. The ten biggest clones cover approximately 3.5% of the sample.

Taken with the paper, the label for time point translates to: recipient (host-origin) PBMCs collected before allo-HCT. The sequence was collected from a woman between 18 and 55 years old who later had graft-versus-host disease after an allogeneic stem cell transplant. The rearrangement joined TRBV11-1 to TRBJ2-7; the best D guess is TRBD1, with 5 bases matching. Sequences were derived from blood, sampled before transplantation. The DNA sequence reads TGTGCCAGCAGCTTAAGCAGGGTGGAATCCTACGAGCAGTACTTC. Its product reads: CASSLSRVESYEQYF.